This passage covers 19 T cell receptor beta chains from one sample sequenced in a study of shared clonotypes between healthy human individuals. The method was immunoSEQ multiplex PCR; TCRdb's version includes in-frame clones alone and lacks a portion of them. The data show about 450,000 clones, with roughly 85% seen just once and approximately 12% held by the top ten. Source material: PBMCs. These receptors were obtained from a woman in her forties in good health. Some clones in this sample may be carry-over from other donors' samples.

This clone was detected ten times or more. This chain uses TRBV2 with TRBJ2-6; D is unclear. Per the germline V gene, CDR1 is SNHLY and CDR2 is FYNNEI. The CDR3 covers 13 residues. V shed 7 bases and J shed 1 base, with 5 bases lying between them. CDR3 residues: CASKNSGANVLTF. CDR3 sequence (DNA): TGTGCCAGCAAAAATTCTGGGGCCAACGTCCTGACTTTC.

This chain uses TRBV15 with TRBJ2-7; 11 positions match TRBD2. The J segment lost 5 bases and the V segment lost 1 base, leaving 7 bases of the junction unmatched. The CDR3 is 16 amino acids. CDR1 is LNHNV, CDR2 YYDKDF, per germline (reference sequence). This CDR3 reads CATSRGETSGNNEQYF. Written as DNA, the CDR3 is TGTGCCACCAGCAGAGGTGAGACTAGCGGGAACAACGAGCAGTACTTC.

This clone was detected a few times. This chain joins TRBV28 and TRBJ1-3; D is unresolved. The CDR3 covers 15 residues. V was clipped by 3 bases and J by 4 bases, with 13 bases between them. Germline CDR1 reads MDHEN; CDR2 reads SYDVKM. CDR3 protein: CASSFPGQAGNTIYF. DNA for the CDR3: TGTGCCAGCAGTTTCCCCGGCCAAGCGGGAAACACCATATATTTT.

Worth noting for this clone: Other DNA sequences of this sample code for an identical CDR3. The chain joins TRBV7-8 to TRBJ2-7, with a tentative D call TRBD2 (6 bases). Trimming removed 1 base at V and 2 bases at J, with 6 bases between. Germline loops: CDR1 SGHVS, CDR2 FQNEAQ. The CDR3 length is 13 residues. The CDR3 sequence: CASSLGTTYEQYF. Written as DNA, the CDR3 is TGTGCCAGCAGCTTAGGGACTACCTACGAGCAGTACTTC.

This rearrangement joins TRBV19 to TRBJ1-2; D is perhaps TRBD1 (5 bases). The germline V and J ends were trimmed by 5 bases and 4 bases, with 17 bases remaining between them. CDR1 is LNHDA and CDR2 is SQIVND in the germline V gene (reference sequence). This CDR3 has 15 residues. CDR3 nucleotide sequence: TGTGCCAGTAGTCTACCCTTGGCGGGGCCCTATGGCTACACCTTC. It codes for CASSLPLAGPYGYTF. Using reference TRBV19 and TRBJ1-2 for the parts outside the CDR3, the full variable domain is DGGITQSPKYLFRKEGQNVTLSCEQNLNHDAMYWYRQDPGQGLRLIYYSQIVNDFQKGDIAEGYSVSREKKESFPLTVTSAQKNPTAFYLCASSLPLAGPYGYTFGSGTRLTVV.

The V gene is TRBV28, the J gene TRBJ2-7, with 12 bases identical to TRBD2. This CDR3 is 17 amino acids long. Per the germline V gene, CDR1 is MDHEN and CDR2 is SYDVKM. Trimming removed 5 bases from V and 1 base from J; junction bases left unmatched: 9. CDR3 nucleotide sequence: TGTGCCAGCAGTCTTCCAGGACTAGCGGGGATTTCCTACGAGCAGTACTTC. It translates to CASSLPGLAGISYEQYF.

The chain recombines TRBV28 with TRBJ2-5, with TRBD2 matching 13 bases. In germline, CDR1 is MDHEN, CDR2 SYDVKM. V dropped 4 bases and J dropped 5; count of bases not matched to a gene: 4. The CDR3 consists of 15 residues. CDR3 region: CASSWTSGSRETQYF. CDR3 nucleotide sequence: TGTGCCAGCAGTTGGACTAGCGGGAGTCGGGAGACCCAGTACTTC.

In its sample, this clone was seen many times. J is TRBJ2-1 and V is TRBV5-4; 10 positions agree with TRBD2. Per germline, CDR1 SGHNT and CDR2 YYREEE (reference sequence). This CDR3 is 14 amino acids long. The V and J ends lost 5 bases and 9 bases, in that order; junction bases with no gene match: 8. CDR3 loop: CASSYSGRIVEQFF. For the CDR3, the DNA is TGTGCCAGCAGTTATAGCGGGAGGATCGTTGAGCAGTTCTTC.

The V and J genes are TRBV28 and TRBJ2-1; 8 bases agree with TRBD1. The J segment lost 5 bases and the V segment lost 5 bases, leaving 2 bases of the junction unmatched. Germline CDR1 is MDHEN and CDR2 is SYDVKM. CDR3 length: 13 residues. This CDR3 is CASSQGAHNEQFF. CDR3 nucleotide sequence: TGTGCCAGCAGTCAGGGGGCCCACAATGAGCAGTTCTTC. Together with reference TRBV28 and TRBJ2-1, the CDR3 gives the full variable domain: DVKVTQSSRYLVKRTGEKVFLECVQDMDHENMFWYRQDPGLGLRLIYFSYDVKMKEKGDIPEGYSVSREKKERFSLILESASTNQTSMYLCASSQGAHNEQFFGPGTRLTVL.

This chain joins TRBV10-3 and TRBJ1-1; the D is unclear. Per the germline V gene, CDR1 is ENHRY and CDR2 is SYGVKD. The CDR3 consists of 15 residues. V was trimmed by 0 bases and J by 5 bases, leaving 13 bases between them. The CDR3: CAISESWLKATEAFF. The CDR3 region has the DNA TGTGCCATCAGTGAGTCGTGGCTAAAAGCGACTGAAGCTTTCTTT.

The chain recombines TRBV25-1 with TRBJ1-6; possibly TRBD1 for D (5 bases). Germline values: CDR1 MGHDK, CDR2 SYGVNS. The CDR3 runs to 14 residues. The ends were cut back, 7 bases at V and 8 bases at J, with 15 bases in the middle. The CDR3 reads CASNPGGSYSPLHF. CDR3 nucleotides: TGTGCCAGCAACCCCGGGGGTAGCTATTCACCCCTCCACTTT.

The genes are TRBV7-2 and TRBJ2-5; no clear D. From germline, CDR1 is SGHTA and CDR2 FQGNSA. Trimming shortened V by 7 bases and J by 4 bases, and 19 bases separated the two germline ends. This CDR3 is 15 amino acids long. The CDR3 sequence: CASTLGGVGRETQYF. As DNA, the CDR3 is TGTGCCAGCACCCTAGGCGGAGTGGGAAGAGAGACCCAGTACTTC.

This clone was seen once. The J gene is TRBJ2-3, the V gene TRBV7-7; tentative D call: TRBD2 (6 bases). Trimming pared 1 base from V and 3 bases from J, leaving 8 bases between. Germline assignment: CDR1 SSHAT and CDR2 FNYEAQ (reference sequence). The length of the CDR3 is 14 residues. The CDR3 region is CASSLGRGTDTQYF. The CDR3 coding sequence is TGTGCCAGCAGCTTAGGGCGGGGAACAGATACGCAGTATTTT.

The chain links TRBV4-3 to TRBJ2-3, with TRBD2 matching 10 bases. The CDR3 totals 16 residues. CDR1 and CDR2 from the germline V gene are LGHNA and YSLEER. Trimming removed 3 bases from V and 0 bases from J; junction bases left unmatched: 3. The CDR3 loop is CASSQRTSGSTDTQYF. The CDR3 coding sequence is TGCGCCAGCAGCCAGCGGACTAGCGGAAGCACAGATACGCAGTATTTT.

This clone was seen more than once but under ten times. The chain links TRBV5-4 to TRBJ2-3; TRBD2 might be the D (6 bases). From germline, CDR1 is SGHNT and CDR2 YYREEE (reference sequence). Trimming took 2 bases from V and 2 from J, leaving 9 bases between them. The CDR3 runs 14 residues. The CDR3 is CASSFAGPTDTQYF. CDR3 nucleotides: TGTGCCAGCAGCTTCGCGGGGCCCACAGATACGCAGTATTTT.

This clone occurred a few times. V gene TRBV7-2 combines with J gene TRBJ2-4; D remains unclear. The CDR3 has 14 residues. The germline gives CDR1 SGHTA, CDR2 FQGNSA. V lost 1 base and J lost 1, with 5 bases in between. CDR3 coding DNA: TGTGCCAGCAGCTTAGGGATGGCCAAAAACATTCAGTACTTC. It is translated as CASSLGMAKNIQYF.

This CDR3 reads CASSPTGGVNQPQHF. The CDR3 nucleotides read TGTGCCAGTAGTCCCACCGGGGGTGTGAATCAGCCCCAGCATTTT. The chain carries TRBV19 and TRBJ1-5; a possible D gene is TRBD1 (5 bases). The V end lost 5 bases, the J end lost 4 bases, and 15 bases lay between the germline ends. CDR1 and CDR2 from the germline V gene are LNHDA and SQIVND (reference sequence). This CDR3 has 15 residues. Filled out from reference TRBV19 and TRBJ1-5, the complete variable domain reads DGGITQSPKYLFRKEGQNVTLSCEQNLNHDAMYWYRQDPGQGLRLIYYSQIVNDFQKGDIAEGYSVSREKKESFPLTVTSAQKNPTAFYLCASSPTGGVNQPQHFGDGTRLSIL.

V is TRBV28 and J is TRBJ2-7; a weak D match, TRBD2 (5 bases). The germline gives CDR1 MDHEN, CDR2 SYDVKM. Trimming removed 5 bases at V and 5 bases at J, with 16 bases between. This CDR3 has 14 amino acids. CDR3 residues: CASSGLAVPDEQYF. The CDR3 DNA is TGTGCCAGCAGTGGGCTAGCAGTCCCTGACGAGCAGTACTTC. The full variable domain, completed using reference TRBV28 and TRBJ2-7, is DVKVTQSSRYLVKRTGEKVFLECVQDMDHENMFWYRQDPGLGLRLIYFSYDVKMKEKGDIPEGYSVSREKKERFSLILESASTNQTSMYLCASSGLAVPDEQYFGPGTRLTVT.

The chain links TRBV11-3 to TRBJ2-1, with D possibly matching TRBD2 (6 bases). This CDR3 has 15 residues. V shed 0 bases and J shed 0 bases, with 6 bases lying between them. The germline gives CDR1 SGHNT, CDR2 YENEEA. CDR3 loop: CASSLEGGSYNEQFF. The CDR3 DNA is TGTGCCAGCAGCTTAGAGGGAGGCTCCTACAATGAGCAGTTCTTC.